The 11 T cell receptor beta chains listed next were all sequenced from one sample in a study of human T cells and chemical hapten exposure. Time point: pre-sensitization, week 0. Treatment meaning: therapeutic diphenylcyclopropenone sensitization with weekly scalp DPC. MiXCR was run by TCRdb on the RACE reads, yielding one entry per CDR3 protein. The sample has about 40,000 distinct CDR3 sequences, about 10% seen once. Here the sequenced sample was whole blood, taken in connection with sensitization to the hapten diphenylcyclopropenone (DPC). The receptors here all came from a man under 40 with alopecia areata. Some clones in this sample may be carry-over from other donors' samples.

The CDR3 is CASSTAVSAFF. The DNA of the CDR3 is TGTGCCAGCAGCACAGCAGTGAGTGCTTTCTTT. This chain uses TRBV27 with TRBJ1-1; no reliable D call. V lost 6 bases, J lost 11 bases, and 13 bases lay in between. The CDR3 sequence is 11 residues long. Germline V gene lookup returns CDR1 MNHEY and CDR2 SMNVEV (reference sequence).

This chain links TRBV20-1 with TRBJ1-1, with 7 positions matching TRBD1. The V and J ends lost 5 bases and 2 bases, in that order; junction bases with no gene match: 8. CDR3 length: 14 amino acids. CDR1 is DFQATT, CDR2 SNEGSKA, per germline (reference sequence). CDR3 nucleotide sequence: TGCAGTGCTGACTCCGGGACAGCTAACACTGAAGCTTTCTTT. Protein: CSADSGTANTEAFF.

This chain connects TRBV5-1 to TRBJ2-7; the match to TRBD1 covers 9 bases. Per the germline V gene, CDR1 is SGHRS and CDR2 is YFSETQ. The CDR3 is made up of 15 amino acids. The V and J ends lost 3 bases and 5 bases, in that order; junction bases with no gene match: 9. The CDR3 loop is CASSSLTGGLNEQYF. As DNA, the CDR3 is TGCGCCAGCAGCTCGCTGACAGGGGGTTTGAACGAGCAGTACTTC.

At least ten counts were recorded for this clonotype. The chain uses TRBV20-1 and TRBJ1-6; possibly TRBD1 for D (6 bases). V was pared by 0 bases and J by 8 bases, with 8 bases between. Germline lookup yields CDR1 DFQATT and CDR2 SNEGSKA (reference sequence). The CDR3 consists of 13 residues. The CDR3 sequence: CSARDSGDSPLHF. The DNA of the CDR3 is TGCAGTGCTAGAGATTCAGGGGATTCACCCCTCCACTTT.

As for this clonotype: The junction departs from germline at one end; a sequencing error may be responsible. This chain links TRBV28 with TRBJ2-3, with 8 bases aligning to TRBD2. The CDR3 is 15 residues long. Germline V gene lookup returns CDR1 MDHEN and CDR2 SYDVKM. The CDR3 nucleotides read TGTGCCAGCACACGACACGGGAGGGCACCAGATATGCAGTATTTT. Protein sequence: CASTRHGRAPDMQYF.

The gene calls are TRBV11-2 and TRBJ2-1; D gene ambiguous. Per germline, CDR1 SGHAT and CDR2 FQNNGV. V was clipped by 3 bases and J by 2 bases, with 14 bases between them. The CDR3 extends over 16 amino acids. CDR3 residues: CASSFLLSPTYNEQFF. The DNA for the CDR3 is TGTGCCAGCAGCTTCCTGTTGAGCCCGACCTACAATGAGCAGTTCTTC. The full variable domain, its missing parts supplied by reference TRBV11-2 and TRBJ2-1, is EAGVAQSPRYKIIEKRQSVAFWCNPISGHATLYWYQQILGQGPKLLIQFQNNGVVDDSQLPKDRFSAERLKGVDSTLKIQPAKLEDSAVYLCASSFLLSPTYNEQFFGPGTRLTVL.

This clonotype was recorded many times. The V and J genes are TRBV2 and TRBJ1-2; tentative D call: TRBD1 (6 bases). V was clipped by 6 bases and J by 6 bases, with 14 bases between them. The CDR3 has 13 amino acids. Germline V gives CDR1 SNHLY, CDR2 FYNNEI. DNA of the CDR3: TGTGCCAGCAGGGCACAGGGAGTGCATGGCTACACCTTC. Translating gives CASRAQGVHGYTF.

A few counts support this clonotype. The V call is TRBV20-1, the J call TRBJ2-3, with D unresolved. From germline, CDR1 is DFQATT and CDR2 SNEGSKA (reference sequence). This CDR3 contains 10 residues. Trimming took 2 bases from V and 5 from J, leaving 2 bases between them. CDR3 protein: CSARRDTQYF. The CDR3 nucleotides are TGCAGTGCTAGACGAGATACGCAGTATTTT.

Regarding this clonotype: Just one base apart from a much larger clone, this may be a read error. No conserved phenylalanine or tryptophan is present at the end of the CDR3, so a read error is the likely explanation. V usage is TRBV7-9 and J usage is TRBJ1-1; 9 nucleotides match TRBD1. The germline V gene encodes CDR1 SEHNR and CDR2 FQNEAQ (reference sequence). The CDR3 has 16 residues. The V gene end was trimmed by 6 bases and the J gene end by 5 bases; junction bases not matched to a gene: 13. The CDR3 region is CASRFFLTGTGTEAFL. CDR3 DNA: TGTGCCAGCAGATTTTTCCTTACCGGGACAGGGACTGAAGCTTTCCTT.

This clonotype was seen many times. The J gene is TRBJ1-2, the V gene TRBV5-1; D is perhaps TRBD1 (5 bases). Looked up from germline, CDR1 is SGHRS and CDR2 is YFSETQ. V lost 2 bases, J lost 5 bases, and 10 bases lay in between. The CDR3 contains 13 residues. The CDR3 DNA follows: TGCGCCAGCAGCTTTCCAGGGAGGTATGGCTACACCTTC. This gives the protein CASSFPGRYGYTF.

The chain recombines TRBV5-6 with TRBJ2-5; D gene uncertain. Trimming left V 7 bases short and J 2 bases short, with 15 bases between. Germline V gene lookup returns CDR1 SGHDT and CDR2 YYEEEE. The CDR3 has 14 residues. The CDR3 loop reads CASHATALQETQYF. The CDR3 DNA is TGTGCCAGCCACGCGACGGCCCTACAAGAGACCCAGTACTTC.